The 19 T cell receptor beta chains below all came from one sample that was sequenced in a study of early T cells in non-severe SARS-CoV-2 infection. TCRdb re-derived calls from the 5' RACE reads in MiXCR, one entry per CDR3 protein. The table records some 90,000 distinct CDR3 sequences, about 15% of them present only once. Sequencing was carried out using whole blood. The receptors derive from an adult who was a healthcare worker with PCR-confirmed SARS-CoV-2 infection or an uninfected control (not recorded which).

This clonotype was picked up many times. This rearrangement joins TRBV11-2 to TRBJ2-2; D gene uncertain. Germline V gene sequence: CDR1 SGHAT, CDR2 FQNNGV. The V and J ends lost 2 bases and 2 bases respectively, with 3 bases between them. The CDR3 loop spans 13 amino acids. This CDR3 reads CASSLSNTGELFF. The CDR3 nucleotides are TGTGCCAGCAGCTTAAGTAACACCGGGGAGCTGTTTTTT.

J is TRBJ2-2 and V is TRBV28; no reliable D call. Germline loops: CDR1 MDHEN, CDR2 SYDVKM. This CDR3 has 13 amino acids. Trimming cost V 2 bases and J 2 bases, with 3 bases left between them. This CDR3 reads CASSLANTGELFF. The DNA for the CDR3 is TGTGCCAGCAGTTTAGCCAACACCGGGGAGCTGTTTTTT.

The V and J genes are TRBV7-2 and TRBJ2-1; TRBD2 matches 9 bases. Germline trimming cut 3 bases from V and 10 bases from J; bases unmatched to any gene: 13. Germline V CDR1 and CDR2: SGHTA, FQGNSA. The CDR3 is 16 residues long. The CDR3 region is CASSFGVNSGSAEQFF. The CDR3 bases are TGTGCCAGCAGCTTTGGGGTTAATAGCGGGAGCGCGGAGCAGTTCTTC.

The DNA for the CDR3 is TGTGCCAGCATAGGTGCGGTGAAAGAGACCCAGTACTTC. Translation: CASIGAVKETQYF. The chain couples TRBV28 to TRBJ2-5; D not certain. CDR3 length: 13 amino acids. CDR1 and CDR2 (germline): MDHEN, SYDVKM. V lost 7 bases and J 3 bases, leaving 12 bases between the germline ends. Complete variable domain (other parts from reference TRBV28 and TRBJ2-5): DVKVTQSSRYLVKRTGEKVFLECVQDMDHENMFWYRQDPGLGLRLIYFSYDVKMKEKGDIPEGYSVSREKKERFSLILESASTNQTSMYLCASIGAVKETQYFGPGTRLLVL.

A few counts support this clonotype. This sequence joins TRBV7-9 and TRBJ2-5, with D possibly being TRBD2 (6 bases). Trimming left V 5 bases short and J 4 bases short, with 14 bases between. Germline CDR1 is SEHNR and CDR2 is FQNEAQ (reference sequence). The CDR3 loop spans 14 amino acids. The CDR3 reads CASSPPEGGETQYF. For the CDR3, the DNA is TGTGCCAGCAGCCCCCCGGAGGGAGGAGAGACCCAGTACTTC.

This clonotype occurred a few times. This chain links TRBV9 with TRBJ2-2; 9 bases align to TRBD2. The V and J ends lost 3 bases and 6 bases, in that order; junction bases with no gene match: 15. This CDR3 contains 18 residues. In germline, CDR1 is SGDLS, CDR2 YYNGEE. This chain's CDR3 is CASSGRAGSGSFSGELFF. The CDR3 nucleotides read TGTGCCAGCAGCGGGCGCGCCGGTAGCGGGAGTTTCTCCGGGGAGCTGTTTTTT.

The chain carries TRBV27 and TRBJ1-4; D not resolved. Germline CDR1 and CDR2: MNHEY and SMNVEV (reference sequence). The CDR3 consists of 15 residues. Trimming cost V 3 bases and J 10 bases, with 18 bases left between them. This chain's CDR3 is CASSFGPDSIGKLFF. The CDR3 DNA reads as TGTGCCAGCAGTTTTGGCCCGGACTCGATCGGAAAACTGTTTTTT.

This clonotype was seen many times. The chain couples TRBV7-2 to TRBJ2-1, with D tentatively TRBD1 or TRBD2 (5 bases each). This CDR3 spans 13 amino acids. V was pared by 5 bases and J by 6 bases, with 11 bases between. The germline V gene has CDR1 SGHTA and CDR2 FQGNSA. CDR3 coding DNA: TGTGCCAGCAGCCCGGGACCAGCCAATGAGCAGTTCTTC. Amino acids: CASSPGPANEQFF.

Here the CDR3 reads CSVFTGQQSNTQYF. The CDR3 DNA reads TGCAGCGTTTTTACGGGACAACAGTCAAATACGCAGTATTTT. The chain carries TRBV29-1 and TRBJ2-3; D is perhaps TRBD1 (6 bases). This CDR3 spans 14 amino acids. CDR1 is SQVTM and CDR2 is ANQGSEA in the germline V gene. The V and J ends lost 5 bases and 7 bases respectively, with 19 bases between them.

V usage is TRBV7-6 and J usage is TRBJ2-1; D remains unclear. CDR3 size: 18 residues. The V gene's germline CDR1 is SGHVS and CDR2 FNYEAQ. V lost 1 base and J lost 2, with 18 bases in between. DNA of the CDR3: TGTGCCAGCAGCTTAGGAGTTTCTGGGCAGCGAGCCTACAATGAGCAGTTCTTC. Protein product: CASSLGVSGQRAYNEQFF.

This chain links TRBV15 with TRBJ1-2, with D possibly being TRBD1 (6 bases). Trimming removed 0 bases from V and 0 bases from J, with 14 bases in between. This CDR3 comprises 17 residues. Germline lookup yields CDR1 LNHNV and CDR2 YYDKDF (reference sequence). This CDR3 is CATSRDRGTLANYGYTF. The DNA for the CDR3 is TGTGCCACCAGCAGAGATCGAGGGACACTTGCTAACTATGGCTACACCTTC. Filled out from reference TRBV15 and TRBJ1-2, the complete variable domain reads DAMVIQNPRYQVTQFGKPVTLSCSQTLNHNVMYWYQQKSSQAPKLLFHYYDKDFNNEADTPDNFQSRRPNTSFCFLDIRSPGLGDTAMYLCATSRDRGTLANYGYTFGSGTRLTVV.

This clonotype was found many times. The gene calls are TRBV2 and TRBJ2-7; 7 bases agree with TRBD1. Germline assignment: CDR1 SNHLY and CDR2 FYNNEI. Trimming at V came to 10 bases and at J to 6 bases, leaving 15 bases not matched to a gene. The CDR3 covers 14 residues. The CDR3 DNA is TGTGCCACACTTAAGGGGGCGCATCTTCCCGAGCAGTACTTC. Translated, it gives CATLKGAHLPEQYF.

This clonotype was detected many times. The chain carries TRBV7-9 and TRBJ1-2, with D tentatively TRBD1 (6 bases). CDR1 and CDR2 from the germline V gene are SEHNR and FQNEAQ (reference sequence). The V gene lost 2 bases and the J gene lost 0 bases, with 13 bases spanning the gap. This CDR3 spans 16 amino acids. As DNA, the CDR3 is TGTGCCAGCAGCTTATCGGGGGGCGAAGCTAACTATGGCTACACCTTC. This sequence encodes CASSLSGGEANYGYTF.

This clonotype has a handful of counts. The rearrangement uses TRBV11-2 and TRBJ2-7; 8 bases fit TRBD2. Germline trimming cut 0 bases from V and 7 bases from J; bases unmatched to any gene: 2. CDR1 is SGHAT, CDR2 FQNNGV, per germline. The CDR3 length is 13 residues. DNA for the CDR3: TGTGCCAGCAGCTTAGAGACGGGAGGGGAGCAGTACTTC. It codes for CASSLETGGEQYF.

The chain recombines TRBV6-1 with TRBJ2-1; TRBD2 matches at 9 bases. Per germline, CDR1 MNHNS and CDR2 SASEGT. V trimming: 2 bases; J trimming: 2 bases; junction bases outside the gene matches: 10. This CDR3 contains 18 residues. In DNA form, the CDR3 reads TGTGCCAGCAGTGAAAGAGGCCTAGCGGGATCCCCCTACAATGAGCAGTTCTTC. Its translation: CASSERGLAGSPYNEQFF.

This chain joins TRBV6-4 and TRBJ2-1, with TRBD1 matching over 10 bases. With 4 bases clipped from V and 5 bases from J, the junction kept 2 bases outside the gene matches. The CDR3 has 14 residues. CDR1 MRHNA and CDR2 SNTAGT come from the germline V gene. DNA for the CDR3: TGTGCCAGCAGTGTGGGGACAGGGGACAATGAGCAGTTCTTC. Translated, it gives CASSVGTGDNEQFF.

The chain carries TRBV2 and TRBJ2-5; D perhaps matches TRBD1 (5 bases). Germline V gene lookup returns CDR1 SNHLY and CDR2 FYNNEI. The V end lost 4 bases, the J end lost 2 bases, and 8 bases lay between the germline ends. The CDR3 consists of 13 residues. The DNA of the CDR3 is TGTGCCAGCAGTGGACAGCCGCAAGAGACCCAGTACTTC. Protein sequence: CASSGQPQETQYF.

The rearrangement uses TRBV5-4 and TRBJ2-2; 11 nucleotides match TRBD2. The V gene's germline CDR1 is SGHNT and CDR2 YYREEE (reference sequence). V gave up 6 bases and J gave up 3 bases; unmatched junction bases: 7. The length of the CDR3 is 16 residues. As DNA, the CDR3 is TGTGCCAGCACCTTAGCGGGAGGGCCTCACACCGGGGAGCTGTTTTTT. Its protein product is CASTLAGGPHTGELFF.

The CDR3 DNA follows: TGTGCCAGCAGCACCTCCCTGGAGGGATCCTACAATGAGCAGTTCTTC. Amino acids: CASSTSLEGSYNEQFF. J is TRBJ2-1 and V is TRBV9; tentative D call: TRBD2 (6 bases). CDR1 and CDR2 (germline): SGDLS, YYNGEE. V lost 4 bases to trimming and J lost 1 base, with 15 bases between them. The CDR3 is 16 residues long. Full variable domain (remainder filled in from reference TRBV9 and TRBJ2-1): DSGVTQTPKHLITATGQRVTLRCSPRSGDLSVYWYQQSLDQGLQFLIQYYNGEERAKGNILERFSAQQFPDLHSELNLSSLELGDSALYFCASSTSLEGSYNEQFFGPGTRLTVL.